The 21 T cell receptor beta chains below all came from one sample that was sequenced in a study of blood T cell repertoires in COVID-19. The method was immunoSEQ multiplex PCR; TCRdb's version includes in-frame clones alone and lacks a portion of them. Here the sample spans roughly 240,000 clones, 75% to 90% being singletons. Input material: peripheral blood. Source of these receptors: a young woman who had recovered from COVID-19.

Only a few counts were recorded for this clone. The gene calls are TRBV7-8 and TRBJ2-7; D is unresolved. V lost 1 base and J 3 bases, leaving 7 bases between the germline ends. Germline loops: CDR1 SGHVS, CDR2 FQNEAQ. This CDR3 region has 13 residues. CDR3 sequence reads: CASSLGVNYEQYF. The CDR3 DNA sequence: TGTGCCAGCAGCTTAGGTGTTAACTACGAGCAGTACTTC.

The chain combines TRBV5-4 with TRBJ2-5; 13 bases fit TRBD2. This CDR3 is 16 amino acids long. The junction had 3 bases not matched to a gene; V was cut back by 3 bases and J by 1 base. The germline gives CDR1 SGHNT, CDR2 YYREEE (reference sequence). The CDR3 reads CASSYTSGGAQETQYF. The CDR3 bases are TGTGCCAGCAGCTACACTAGCGGGGGGGCCCAAGAGACCCAGTACTTC.

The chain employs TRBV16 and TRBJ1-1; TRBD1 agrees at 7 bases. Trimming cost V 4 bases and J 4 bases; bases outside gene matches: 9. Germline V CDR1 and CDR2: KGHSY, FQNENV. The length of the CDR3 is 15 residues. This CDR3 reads CASSPLGQIFTEAFF. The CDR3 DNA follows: TGTGCCAGCAGCCCGTTGGGACAGATATTCACTGAAGCTTTCTTT.

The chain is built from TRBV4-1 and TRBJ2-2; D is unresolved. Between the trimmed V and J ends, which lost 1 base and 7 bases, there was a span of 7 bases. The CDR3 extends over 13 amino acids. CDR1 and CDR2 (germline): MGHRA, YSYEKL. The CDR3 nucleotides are TGCGCCAGCAGCCAAGTTAGAATCGGGGAGCTGTTTTTT. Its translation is CASSQVRIGELFF.

This CDR3 reads CASSSPFGTGTYEQYF. CDR3 bases: TGTGCCAGCAGTTCACCCTTCGGGACAGGGACGTACGAGCAGTACTTC. This sequence joins TRBV28 and TRBJ2-7; 9 positions match TRBD1. Germline CDR1 reads MDHEN; CDR2 reads SYDVKM. The V and J ends lost 4 bases and 4 bases, in that order; junction bases with no gene match: 11. This CDR3 region has 16 residues.

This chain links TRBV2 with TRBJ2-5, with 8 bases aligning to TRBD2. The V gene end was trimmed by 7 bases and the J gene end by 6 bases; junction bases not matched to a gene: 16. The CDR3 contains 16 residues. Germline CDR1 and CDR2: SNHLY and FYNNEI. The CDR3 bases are TGTGCCAGCAATCCCCATTCGGGGGGGCCTATAAAGACCCAGTACTTC. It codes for CASNPHSGGPIKTQYF.

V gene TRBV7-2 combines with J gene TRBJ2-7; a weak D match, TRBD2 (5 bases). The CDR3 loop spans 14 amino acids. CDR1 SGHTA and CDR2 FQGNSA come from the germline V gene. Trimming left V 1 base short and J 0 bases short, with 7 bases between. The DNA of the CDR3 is TGTGCCAGCAGCTTAGGAGGGTACTCCTACGAGCAGTACTTC. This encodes CASSLGGYSYEQYF.

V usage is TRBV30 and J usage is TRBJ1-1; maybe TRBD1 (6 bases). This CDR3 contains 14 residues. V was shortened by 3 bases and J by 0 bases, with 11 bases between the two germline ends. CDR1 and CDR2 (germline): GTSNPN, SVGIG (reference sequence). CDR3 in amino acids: CAWRGALMNTEAFF. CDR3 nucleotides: TGTGCCTGGAGGGGGGCGCTGATGAACACTGAAGCTTTCTTT.

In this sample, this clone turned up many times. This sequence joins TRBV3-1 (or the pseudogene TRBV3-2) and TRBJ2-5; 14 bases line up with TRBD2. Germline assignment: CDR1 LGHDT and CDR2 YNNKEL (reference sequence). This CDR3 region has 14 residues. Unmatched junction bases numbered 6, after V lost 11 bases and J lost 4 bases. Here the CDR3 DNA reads TGTGCCTACGGACTAGCGGGGGGAGGAGAGACCCAGTACTTC. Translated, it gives CAYGLAGGGETQYF.

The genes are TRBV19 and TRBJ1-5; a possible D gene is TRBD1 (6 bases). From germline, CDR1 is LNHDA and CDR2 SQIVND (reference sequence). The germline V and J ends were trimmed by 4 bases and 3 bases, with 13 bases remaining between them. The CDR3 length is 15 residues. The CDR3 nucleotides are TGTGCCAGTAGTACTTGGACAGATAACAATCAGCCCCAGCATTTT. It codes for CASSTWTDNNQPQHF.

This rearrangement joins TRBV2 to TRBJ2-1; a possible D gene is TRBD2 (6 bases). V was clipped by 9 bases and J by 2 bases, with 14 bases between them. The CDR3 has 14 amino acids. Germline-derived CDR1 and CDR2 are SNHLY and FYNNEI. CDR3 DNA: TGTGCCAGGAGTAGCGGAGCCCCCTACAATGAGCAGTTCTTC. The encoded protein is CARSSGAPYNEQFF.

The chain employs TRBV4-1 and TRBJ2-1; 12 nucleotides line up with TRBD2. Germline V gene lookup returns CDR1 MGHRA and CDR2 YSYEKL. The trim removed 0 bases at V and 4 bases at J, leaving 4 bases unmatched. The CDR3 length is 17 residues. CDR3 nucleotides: TGCGCCAGCAGCCAAGATCGGACTAGCGGGATATACAATGAGCAGTTCTTC. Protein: CASSQDRTSGIYNEQFF.

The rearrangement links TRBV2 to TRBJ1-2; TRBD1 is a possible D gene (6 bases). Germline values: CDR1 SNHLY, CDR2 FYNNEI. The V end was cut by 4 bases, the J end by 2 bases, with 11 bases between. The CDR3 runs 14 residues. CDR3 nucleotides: TGTGCCAGCAGTGGAACAGGGTCCAACTATGGCTACACCTTC. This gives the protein CASSGTGSNYGYTF.

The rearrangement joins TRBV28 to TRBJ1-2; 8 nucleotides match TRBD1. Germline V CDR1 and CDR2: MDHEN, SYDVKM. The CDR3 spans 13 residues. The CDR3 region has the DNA TGTGGCACAGGGGGAGCGGTTAGCTATGGCTACACCTTC. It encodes CGTGGAVSYGYTF.

CDR3 sequence (DNA): TGTGCCAGCAGTGAGGTCGGCACAGTCTATAATGAAAAACTGTTTTTT. This encodes CASSEVGTVYNEKLFF. The chain joins TRBV2 to TRBJ1-4, with D unclear. Germline V gene sequence: CDR1 SNHLY, CDR2 FYNNEI. CDR3 length: 16 residues. Trimming removed 3 bases from V and 4 bases from J, with 15 bases in between. Based on the CDR3 plus reference TRBV2 and TRBJ1-4, the full variable domain is EPEVTQTPSHQVTQMGQEVILRCVPISNHLYFYWYRQILGQKVEFLVSFYNNEISEKSEIFDDQFSVERPDGSNFTLKIRSTKLEDSAMYFCASSEVGTVYNEKLFFGSGTQLSVL.

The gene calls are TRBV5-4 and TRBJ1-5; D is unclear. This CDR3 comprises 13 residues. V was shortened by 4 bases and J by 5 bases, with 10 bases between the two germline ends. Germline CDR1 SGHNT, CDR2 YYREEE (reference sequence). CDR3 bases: TGTGCCAGCAGCGGCGGGAGGCATCAGCCCCAGCATTTT. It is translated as CASSGGRHQPQHF.

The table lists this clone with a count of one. CDR3 nucleotide sequence: TGTGCCAGCAGCATAGGTGGGCAACAAGATACGCAGTATTTT. Its protein product is CASSIGGQQDTQYF. The chain couples TRBV7-2 to TRBJ2-3; D remains ambiguous. This CDR3 spans 14 amino acids. Trimming took off 5 bases at V and 5 bases at J, with 14 bases between the two ends. Germline V gene sequence: CDR1 SGHTA, CDR2 FQGNSA.

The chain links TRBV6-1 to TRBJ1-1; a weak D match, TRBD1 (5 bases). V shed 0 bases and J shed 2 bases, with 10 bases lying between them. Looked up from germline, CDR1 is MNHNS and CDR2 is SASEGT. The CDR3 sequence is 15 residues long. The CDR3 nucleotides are TGTGCCAGCAGTGAAGCACCAGGGCGTAACACTGAAGCTTTCTTT. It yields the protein CASSEAPGRNTEAFF.

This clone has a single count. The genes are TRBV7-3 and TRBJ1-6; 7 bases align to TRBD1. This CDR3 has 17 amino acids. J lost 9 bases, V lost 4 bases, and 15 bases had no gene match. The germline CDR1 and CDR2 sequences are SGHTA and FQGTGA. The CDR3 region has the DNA TGTGCCAGCAGCTCAAATTCGACAGGGACCCCCGTTTCACCCCTCCACTTT. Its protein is CASSSNSTGTPVSPLHF.

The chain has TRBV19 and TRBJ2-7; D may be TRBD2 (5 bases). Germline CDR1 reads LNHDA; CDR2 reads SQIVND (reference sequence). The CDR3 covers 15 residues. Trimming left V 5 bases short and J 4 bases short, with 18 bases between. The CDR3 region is CASSLRGPLVYEQYF. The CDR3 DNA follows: TGTGCCAGTAGTCTCCGAGGGCCCTTGGTGTACGAGCAGTACTTC.

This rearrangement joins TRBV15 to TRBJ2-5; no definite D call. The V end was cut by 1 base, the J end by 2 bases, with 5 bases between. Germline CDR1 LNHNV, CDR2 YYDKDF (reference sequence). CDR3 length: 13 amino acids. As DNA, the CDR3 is TGTGCCACCAGCAGAGGGGCACAAGAGACCCAGTACTTC. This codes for CATSRGAQETQYF. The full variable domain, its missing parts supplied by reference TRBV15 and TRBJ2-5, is DAMVIQNPRYQVTQFGKPVTLSCSQTLNHNVMYWYQQKSSQAPKLLFHYYDKDFNNEADTPDNFQSRRPNTSFCFLDIRSPGLGDTAMYLCATSRGAQETQYFGPGTRLLVL.